This T cell receptor (beta chain) was obtained from a study of spatial heterogeneity in lung cancer. Background on the study: Available PBMC from follow-up, collected a median of roughly two years after resection, underwent sequencing.

All TCR cDNA molecules were individually tagged with a unique molecular identifier. TCRdb ran MiXCR on the 5' RACE reads and lists one entry per CDR3 protein. The sample contains 110,000 or so distinct CDR3 sequences, under 14% of which appear only once. As to time point: blood at routine non-recurrence follow-up after resection. The authors sequenced whole RNA from tumor, nontumor lung or frozen PBMC without sorting. V gave up 2 bases and J gave up 1 base, with 14 bases separating them. The CDR3 is 17 amino acids. Germline V gene data show CDR1 as MNHEY and CDR2 as SVGAGI. The sample was PBMCs, taken at follow-up. This clonotype was sampled from a female donor with early-stage non-small cell lung cancer. The chain uses TRBV6-5 and TRBJ2-2; D remains unclear. The CDR3 sequence: CASSYHGWQENTGELFF. DNA of the CDR3: TGTGCCAGCAGTTACCATGGCTGGCAGGAGAACACCGGGGAGCTGTTTTTT.